This entry concerns a single T cell receptor beta chain. This receptor's antigen is unknown. Base-call qualities are not available, and no considerably larger clone is one nucleotide away. The CDR3, from cysteine to phenylalanine, totals 15 residues. Only CDR3 DNA remains: 45 bases, in frame from the first base. Trimming removed 2 bases from V and 2 bases from J; the gene matches leave 3 bases unexplained. Per the germline V gene (reference sequence), SGHAT is the CDR1 and FQDESV is the CDR2. The data were obtained in a study of T cells in Graves' hyperthyroidism and ophthalmopathy (dated by TCRdb to between 2018 and 2021). Regarding the study in general: Peripheral blood samples were taken at initial diagnosis, before any treatment was given. TCR V-J signatures able to tell the groups apart were searched for in a discovery cohort of approximately 95 patients, of whom roughly 42 had Graves' ophthalmopathy and around 56 had stable Graves' hyperthyroidism. An independent validation cohort of 18 to 20 hyperthyroidism patients and 17 patients who later progressed to ophthalmopathy tested prospective prediction of ophthalmopathy. For training and testing, the 100 or so patients in the discovery cohort were randomly divided in a 7:3 ratio. The study also compared thyroid tissue and blood T-cell repertoires from 6 or 7 Graves' hyperthyroidism patients. Following sampling, methimazole starting at 30 mg daily was given to hyperthyroidism patients, and high-dose intravenous methylprednisolone was given to ophthalmopathy patients. TCR Vbeta CDR3 sequencing of 135 peripheral blood samples (more than 40 ophthalmopathy, under 80 hyperthyroidism and roughly 17 progressor patients) is reported in the paper.

Overall study results and their limits: Blood samples also contained most of the expanded thyroid clonotypes (frequency above 0.001), which suggests that blood repertoires may reflect thyroid immune responses. In validation, the model predicted progression to ophthalmopathy a median of 6.5 months before onset, with over 55% sensitivity and about 72% specificity. No statistical method was used to set the sample size in advance, and investigators knew the group allocation. In cross-validation, a model built on a 13 V-J signature told ophthalmopathy apart from stable hyperthyroidism with over 85% sensitivity and approximately 81% specificity, and in testing the same model reached 80%/75%.

Amplification of TCR beta CDR3 regions was carried out from RNA transcripts. The first round of RT-PCR for the TCR CDR3 was performed with the HTBI primer set and the Qiagen OneStep RT-PCR kit. A second multiplex PCR round built the libraries, followed by size selection and purification. Libraries were sequenced paired-end with 100 bp reads on an Illumina HiSeq2000. Processing in the source paper ran as follows. SOAPnuke was used to process the raw data, throwing out any read that contained adapters or uncalled bases, had a mean Phred below 15, or lacked an exact constant-primer or identifier match. COPE v1.2.5 was used to merge the high-quality paired reads, and each unique nucleotide sequence was defined as a clonotype. MiTCR v1.1 was used to align clonotypes to the IMGT TRBV, TRBD and TRBJ reference segments. Only V-J combinations with frequency above 0.0001, covering about 99% of repertoires, were analysed. A TCS score was defined as the ratio of F50 (clonal expansion) to E x V (chaos), with BLOSUM62-based TCRdist applied between CDR3 peptides within each V-J. Welch's t-statistics and random forest reduced 500 to 650 V-J features to about 13, which were used in a naive Bayes classifier (R e1071). TCRdb handled the public reads itself, with Q25 trimming in fastp and clone calling in MiXCR, and kept productive beta chains. Records with the same CDR3 protein are collapsed into one entry carrying the most frequent genes and DNA. TCRdb, not the original authors, processed these V and J calls. This sample lists around 500,000 distinct CDR3 sequences; 13% to 15% were detected once. Clones ranked in the top ten supply under 20% of the sample.

Graves' hyperthyroidism was defined as stable when no progression to ophthalmopathy occurred over 18 months of follow-up. Hyperthyroidism patients were newly diagnosed, had a disease duration of under 2 months, and were aged 18 to 65 years. Any patient with an uncontrolled infection, another autoimmune disease, pregnancy or lactation was excluded. Diagnoses relied on clinical symptoms, serum thyroxine and TRAb, thyroid ultrasound and orbital computed tomography. Ficoll-Paque density gradient centrifugation was used to isolate PBMCs from around 9.1 ml of fresh peripheral blood. Trizol reagent was used to extract total RNA, and RNA quality was then checked on an Agilent 2100 Bioanalyzer.

The receptor was derived from a woman between 18 and 30 years old with Graves' hyperthyroidism. The material sequenced was blood. This receptor chain uses TRBV11-1 and TRBJ2-3; TRBD1 aligns with 8 central bases. The DNA sequence reads TGTGCCAGCAGCTTATTCAGGGGGCCCACAGATACGCAGTATTTT. It codes for CASSLFRGPTDTQYF.